This T cell receptor (beta chain) was obtained from a study of CXCR3-negative and CXCR3-positive naive CD8 T cells. Study overall: A total of some 130 million TRB reads was generated, with about 1.5 +/- 0.3 million per library.

Study results and caveats: Naive cells with CXCR3 showed TRB CDR3s that were more hydrophobic than those in CXCR3-negative naive cells. For naive cells, CXCR3-negative and CXCR3-positive subsets had similar TRBV-TRBJ usage; for memory cells, usage differed.

CDR3 length equals 12 residues. Looked up from germline, CDR1 is SQVTM and CDR2 is ANQGSEA. UMI-labeled 5' RACE yielded the TRB cDNA libraries. TCRdb re-called the 5' RACE reads and catalogs CDR3 proteins one per entry, DNA excluded. In total, the table holds about 63,000 distinct CDR3 sequences. A remark on this clonotype: Its antigen is still unknown.

The chain couples TRBV29-1 to TRBJ2-7; TCRdb designates TRBD1, a call that cannot be tested without DNA. The clonotype was recovered from a human donor in good health. Some clones in this sample may be carry-over from other donors' samples. Source material: naive CXCR3+ CD8+ T cells from blood. Documented subset: CD45RO-CCR7+CD27+CD95- naive CD8+ T cells expressing CXCR3 (TNR3+). This CDR3 reads CSVEGIGGGQYF.